Listed below are T cell receptor beta chains from one sample, sequenced in a study of control samples from healthy donors and cancer patients. Repertoires were generated with immunoSEQ multiplex PCR, while TCRdb's copy carries only in-frame clones and drops some. Of around 70,000 clones in the sample, 89% were seen once. The sequenced sample was PBMCs. Receptors were obtained from a woman in her fifties or sixties with colorectal cancer. Each CDR3 is given with its conserved first and last residue. The D gene is left open where the match is weak. Expanded clones are given a class, and other clones once, few, many or no size at all.

TRBV5-1	TRBJ2-5	NA	NA	CASRSTGQQETQYF	TGCGCCAGCAGATCAACAGGACAGCAAGAGACCCAGTACTTC
TRBV30	TRBJ1-5	NA	few	CAWESGLGQPQHF	TGTGCCTGGGAATCAGGGTTGGGGCAGCCCCAGCATTTT
TRBV9	TRBJ1-1	TRBD1	NA	CASSDSGGEDTEAFF	TGTGCCAGCAGCGACTCAGGGGGCGAGGACACTGAAGCTTTCTTT
TRBV11-1	TRBJ2-1	TRBD2	NA	CASGRGGNNEQFF	TGTGCCAGCGGTCGGGGGGGGAACAATGAGCAGTTCTTC
TRBV12-2	TRBJ1-3	NA	NA	CASRFPTGYRSGNTIYF	TGTGCAAGTCGCTTCCCAACAGGCTACCGCTCTGGAAACACCATATATTTT
TRBV6-5	TRBJ1-2	NA	NA	CATRRLNYGYTF	TGTGCCACCAGAAGACTGAATTATGGCTACACCTTC
TRBV28	TRBJ1-1	NA	NA	CASSIGGGYTEAFF	TGTGCCAGCAGTATCGGCGGTGGATACACTGAAGCTTTCTTT
TRBV15	TRBJ1-1	NA	NA	CATSRDSPNTEAFF	TGTGCCACCAGCAGAGATTCCCCGAACACTGAAGCTTTCTTT
TRBV28	TRBJ1-2	NA	NA	CASTPSGGNYGYTF	TGTGCCAGCACCCCTTCGGGGGGGAATTATGGCTACACCTTC
TRBV7-9	TRBJ2-6	NA	once	CASSSSSGANVLTF	TGTGCCAGCAGCTCCTCATCTGGGGCCAACGTCCTGACTTTC
TRBV7-2	TRBJ2-5	TRBD2	NA	CASSLGVAGGQETQYF	TGTGCCAGCAGCTTAGGGGTTGCGGGGGGCCAAGAGACCCAGTACTTC
TRBV18	TRBJ1-6	NA	NA	CASSPIQNNSPLHF	TGTGCCAGCTCACCAATACAGAATAATTCACCCCTCCACTTT
TRBV5-8	TRBJ1-4	NA	NA	CASRGMGTNEKLFF	TGTGCCAGCAGGGGTATGGGCACTAATGAAAAACTGTTTTTT
TRBV5-1	TRBJ1-5	NA	NA	CASSLAPGNQPQHF	TGCGCCAGCAGCTTGGCCCCGGGAAATCAGCCCCAGCATTTT
TRBV28	TRBJ1-2	NA	NA	CAALDRDGYTF	TGTGCCGCTCTGGACCGCGATGGCTACACCTTC
TRBV3-1/TRBV3-2	TRBJ2-2	TRBD1	NA	CASSPGQGIGELFF	TGTGCCAGCAGCCCGGGACAGGGAATCGGGGAGCTGTTTTTT
TRBV7-6	TRBJ2-2	TRBD1	NA	CASSPGGASTGELFF	TGTGCCAGCAGCCCAGGGGGCGCGAGCACCGGGGAGCTGTTTTTT
TRBV18	TRBJ1-5	NA	NA	CASSPPGQPQHF	TGTGCCAGCTCACCACCTGGTCAGCCCCAGCATTTT
TRBV18	TRBJ1-1	NA	once	CASSPPNTEGNTEAFF	TGTGCCAGCTCACCACCAAACACGGAGGGGAACACTGAAGCTTTCTTT
TRBV5-1	TRBJ2-1	NA	NA	CASSLRAASSYNEQFF	TGCGCCAGCAGCTTGAGGGCAGCGAGCTCCTACAATGAGCAGTTCTTC
TRBV18	TRBJ1-6	NA	NA	CASSPRDKESPLHF	TGTGCCAGCTCACCCCGGGACAAGGAATCACCCCTCCACTTT
TRBV9	TRBJ2-2	NA	NA	CASSGGRENTGELFF	TGTGCCAGCAGCGGGGGACGGGAGAACACCGGGGAGCTGTTTTTT
TRBV25-1	TRBJ1-1	NA	NA	CASSETWGSGTEAFF	TGTGCCAGCAGTGAAACTTGGGGGAGCGGCACTGAAGCTTTCTTT
TRBV2	TRBJ1-3	NA	NA	CASTRGGAKGNTIYF	TGTGCCAGCACCCGAGGGGGGGCGAAAGGAAACACCATATATTTT
TRBV30	TRBJ2-3	NA	NA	CAWSPMGDTQYF	TGTGCTTGGAGCCCAATGGGGGATACGCAGTATTTT
TRBV5-4	TRBJ1-1	NA	NA	CASSLDIGSTEAFF	TGTGCCAGCAGCTTGGACATCGGGTCCACTGAAGCTTTCTTT
TRBV6-5	TRBJ1-2	TRBD1	NA	CASRPHRGNYGYTF	TGTGCCAGCAGACCACACAGGGGGAACTATGGCTACACCTTC
TRBV30	TRBJ2-2	NA	NA	CAWSPLLRAGELFF	TGTGCCTGGAGCCCATTATTGAGGGCCGGGGAGCTGTTTTTT
TRBV19	TRBJ2-1	NA	NA	CASSSRDIREQFF	TGTGCCAGTAGTAGTCGAGATATTAGGGAGCAGTTCTTC
TRBV19	TRBJ2-1	TRBD1	NA	CASSIQQGEQFF	TGTGCCAGTAGTATACAACAGGGGGAGCAGTTCTTC